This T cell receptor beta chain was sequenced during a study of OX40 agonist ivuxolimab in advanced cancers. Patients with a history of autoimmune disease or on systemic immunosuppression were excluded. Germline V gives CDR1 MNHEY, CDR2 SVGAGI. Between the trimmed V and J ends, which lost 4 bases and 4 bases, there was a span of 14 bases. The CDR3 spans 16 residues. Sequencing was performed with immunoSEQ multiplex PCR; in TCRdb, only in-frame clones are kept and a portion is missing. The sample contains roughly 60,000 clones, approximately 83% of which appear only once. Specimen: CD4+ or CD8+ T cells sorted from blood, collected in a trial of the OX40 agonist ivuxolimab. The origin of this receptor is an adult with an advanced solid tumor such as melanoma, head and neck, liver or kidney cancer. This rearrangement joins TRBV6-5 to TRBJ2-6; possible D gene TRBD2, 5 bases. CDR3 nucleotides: TGTGCCAGCAGTTTGAACACGGGATGGGGGGCCAACGTCCTGACTTTC. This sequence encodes CASSLNTGWGANVLTF.